This T cell receptor (beta chain) was retrieved from a study of CD8+ T cells in alopecia areata. Once RNA had been extracted, it was reverse transcribed into cDNA to act as the sequencing template. Assay: immunoSEQ multiplex PCR; the TCRdb copy retains only in-frame clones and omits some. The sample holds 98,000 or so clones, over 55% seen once. This CDR3 contains 15 residues. CDR1 is SGHAT and CDR2 is FQNNGV in the germline V gene. V lost 1 base to trimming and J lost 8 bases; unmatched junction nucleotides: 7. Researchers took lesional scalp punch biopsies and peripheral blood from people who were alopecia areata patients.

The receptor was derived from a human donor with alopecia areata. The sample taken for sequencing was NKG2D-low CD8+ T cells sorted from blood. This sequence joins TRBV11-2 and TRBJ2-1, with 8 positions matching TRBD2. CDR3 bases: TGTGCCAGCAGCTTAGCGGGAGGGCCCGGCTATGAGCAGTTCTTC. This translates into CASSLAGGPGYEQFF.